The rows below give T cell receptor beta chains drawn from one sample of a study of T cells in Graves' hyperthyroidism and ophthalmopathy. TCRdb reanalysed the multiplex PCR reads using MiXCR and keeps one entry per CDR3 protein. The table has fewer than 400,000 distinct CDR3 sequences, more than 13% seen once. Sequenced: blood. The source of these receptors is a man over 45 with Graves' ophthalmopathy. Each CDR3 is given with its conserved first and last residue. Fields, in order: D gene, J gene, clone size, V gene, CDR3 protein, CDR3 DNA. D genes are given only for firm matches. Only part of the rows carry a size: once, few, many, or a class if the clone is expanded.

D: NA
J: TRBJ2-2
size: few
V: TRBV24-1
CDR3: CATSEAQSLNTGELFF
DNA: TGTGCCACCAGTGAGGCGCAGAGTTTGAACACCGGGGAGCTGTTTTTT

D: TRBD1
J: TRBJ1-1
size: NA
V: TRBV5-6
CDR3: CASATPGGVAEAFF
DNA: TGTGCCAGCGCCACCCCAGGGGGGGTGGCTGAAGCTTTCTTT

D: TRBD2
J: TRBJ2-7
size: NA
V: TRBV7-9
CDR3: CASSLGGTSGKFYEQYF
DNA: TGTGCCAGCAGCTTAGGGGGGACTAGCGGGAAATTCTACGAGCAGTACTTC

D: TRBD1
J: TRBJ2-4
size: many
V: TRBV28
CDR3: CASSFVDRGYIQYF
DNA: TGTGCCAGCAGTTTCGTGGACAGGGGATACATTCAGTACTTC

D: TRBD2
J: TRBJ2-5
size: few
V: TRBV7-9
CDR3: CASRFGAGEETQYF
DNA: TGTGCCAGCAGGTTCGGAGCGGGAGAAGAGACCCAGTACTTC

D: TRBD1
J: TRBJ1-1
size: NA
V: TRBV9
CDR3: CASSVDNRGPNTEAFF
DNA: TGTGCCAGCAGCGTAGATAACAGGGGGCCTAACACTGAAGCTTTCTTT

D: TRBD1
J: TRBJ1-5
size: NA
V: TRBV28
CDR3: CASRTGTVGQPQHF
DNA: TGTGCCAGCAGAACCGGGACAGTCGGCCAGCCCCAGCATTTT

D: NA
J: TRBJ1-2
size: NA
V: TRBV10-3
CDR3: CAISDNAVSNYGYTF
DNA: TGTGCCATCAGTGATAATGCGGTTTCTAACTATGGCTACACCTTC

D: TRBD2
J: TRBJ2-2
size: NA
V: TRBV12-3/TRBV12-4
CDR3: CASYHLLAGDTGELFF
DNA: TGTGCCAGTTACCACCTCCTAGCGGGGGACACCGGGGAGCTGTTTTTT

D: TRBD1
J: TRBJ2-2
size: few
V: TRBV18
CDR3: CASSPSQGALTSGELFF
DNA: TGTGCCAGCTCACCATCTCAGGGGGCGCTGACCTCCGGGGAGCTGTTTTTT

D: TRBD1
J: TRBJ1-1
size: many
V: TRBV3-1
CDR3: CASSPADRVETEAFF
DNA: TGTGCCAGCAGCCCCGCGGACAGGGTCGAAACTGAAGCTTTCTTT

D: NA
J: TRBJ2-1
size: many
V: TRBV20-1
CDR3: CSARVRASYNEQFF
DNA: TGCAGTGCTAGAGTCCGAGCCTCCTACAATGAGCAGTTCTTC

D: NA
J: TRBJ2-3
size: many
V: TRBV20-1
CDR3: CSARPDITDTQYF
DNA: TGCAGTGCTAGACCCGACATCACAGATACGCAGTATTTT

D: TRBD1
J: TRBJ1-2
size: few
V: TRBV19
CDR3: CASSTQPRQGAGGYTF
DNA: TGTGCCAGTAGTACCCAACCCAGACAGGGGGCGGGTGGCTACACCTTC

D: NA
J: TRBJ2-5
size: many
V: TRBV28
CDR3: CASSPWETQYF
DNA: TGTGCCAGCAGCCCCTGGGAGACCCAGTACTTC

D: NA
J: TRBJ1-6
size: few
V: TRBV9
CDR3: CASSGRDTNSPLHF
DNA: TGTGCCAGCAGCGGCCGGGACACTAATTCACCCCTCCACTTT

D: TRBD1
J: TRBJ2-1
size: many
V: TRBV2
CDR3: CASRTGQGAYNEQFF
DNA: TGTGCCAGCAGGACGGGACAGGGGGCCTACAATGAGCAGTTCTTC

D: TRBD2
J: TRBJ2-5
size: once
V: TRBV25-1
CDR3: CASSEPGLAGQETQYF
DNA: TGTGCCAGCAGTGAACCGGGACTAGCGGGGCAAGAGACCCAGTACTTC

D: NA
J: TRBJ1-1
size: few
V: TRBV19
CDR3: CASNGGEAFNTEAFF
DNA: TGTGCCAGTAATGGGGGAGAAGCCTTTAACACTGAAGCTTTCTTT

D: TRBD1
J: TRBJ1-6
size: NA
V: TRBV6-1
CDR3: CASGQGDSPLHF
DNA: TGTGCCAGCGGACAGGGGGATTCACCCCTCCACTTT

D: NA
J: TRBJ1-1
size: NA
V: TRBV20-1
CDR3: CSARGWGSGDGTEAFF
DNA: TGCAGTGCTAGAGGCTGGGGGTCGGGGGACGGGACTGAAGCTTTCTTT

D: NA
J: TRBJ1-4
size: many
V: TRBV30
CDR3: CAWSVHSGGSEKLFF
DNA: TGTGCCTGGAGTGTCCATTCGGGTGGAAGCGAAAAACTGTTTTTT

D: NA
J: TRBJ2-7
size: few
V: TRBV6-1
CDR3: CASTLGVSSYEQYF
DNA: TGTGCCAGCACATTGGGAGTGAGCTCCTACGAGCAGTACTTC

D: NA
J: TRBJ1-5
size: many
V: TRBV27
CDR3: CASSTKTANNQPQHF
DNA: TGTGCCAGCAGTACGAAGACAGCGAACAATCAGCCCCAGCATTTT

D: TRBD2
J: TRBJ2-5
size: many
V: TRBV10-3
CDR3: CAISPTSVQETQYF
DNA: TGTGCCATCAGTCCAACTAGCGTCCAAGAGACCCAGTACTTC

D: NA
J: TRBJ2-1
size: NA
V: TRBV2
CDR3: CASRYREQSSYNEQFF
DNA: TGTGCCAGCAGATACAGGGAACAGAGCTCCTACAATGAGCAGTTCTTC

D: TRBD1
J: TRBJ1-1
size: many
V: TRBV30
CDR3: CAWTVSGTGRAEAFF
DNA: TGTGCCTGGACCGTCTCCGGGACAGGGAGGGCTGAAGCTTTCTTT

D: NA
J: TRBJ2-6
size: NA
V: TRBV7-2
CDR3: CASSIQASGANVLTF
DNA: TGTGCCAGCAGCATACAGGCTTCTGGGGCCAACGTCCTGACTTTC

D: NA
J: TRBJ2-1
size: many
V: TRBV7-2
CDR3: CASSLRGAEQFF
DNA: TGTGCCAGCAGCTTGCGTGGCGCCGAGCAGTTCTTC

D: NA
J: TRBJ1-1
size: few
V: TRBV4-1
CDR3: CASSRWTRNTEAFF
DNA: TGCGCCAGCAGCCGCTGGACCAGGAACACTGAAGCTTTCTTT

D: NA
J: TRBJ2-1
size: few
V: TRBV19
CDR3: CASNLQGQPYNEQFF
DNA: TGTGCCAGTAATTTGCAGGGCCAACCCTACAATGAGCAGTTCTTC

D: NA
J: TRBJ1-1
size: many
V: TRBV12-3/TRBV12-4
CDR3: CASSLGTRMIKAFF
DNA: TGTGCCAGCAGTTTAGGGACACGGATGATTAAAGCTTTCTTT

D: NA
J: TRBJ2-6
size: NA
V: TRBV24-1
CDR3: CATSPRGVSGANVLTF
DNA: TGTGCCACCAGTCCTCGGGGCGTCTCTGGGGCCAACGTCCTGACTTTC

D: TRBD2
J: TRBJ2-1
size: many
V: TRBV2
CDR3: CASSTGLAGEGSYNEQFF
DNA: TGTGCCAGCAGTACGGGACTAGCGGGAGAAGGCTCCTACAATGAGCAGTTCTTC

D: NA
J: TRBJ2-5
size: NA
V: TRBV20-1
CDR3: CSTRVQPSGTQYF
DNA: TGCAGTACCCGGGTTCAACCTTCCGGGACCCAGTACTTC

D: TRBD2
J: TRBJ2-1
size: NA
V: TRBV11-2
CDR3: CASTAGGPNEQFF
DNA: TGTGCCAGCACCGCGGGGGGGCCCAATGAGCAGTTCTTC

D: TRBD2
J: TRBJ2-5
size: NA
V: TRBV6-9
CDR3: CASSYAGLAGQETQYF
DNA: TGTGCCAGCAGTTACGCGGGACTAGCGGGACAAGAGACCCAGTACTTC

D: NA
J: TRBJ2-7
size: many
V: TRBV30
CDR3: CAWSGPAEQYF
DNA: TGTGCCTGGAGTGGCCCGGCCGAGCAGTACTTC

D: NA
J: TRBJ2-5
size: many
V: TRBV4-2
CDR3: CASSQDFREFEETQYF
DNA: TGTGCCAGCAGCCAAGATTTTAGGGAATTCGAAGAGACCCAGTACTTC

D: NA
J: TRBJ2-1
size: many
V: TRBV7-7
CDR3: CASSPGMNNEQFF
DNA: TGTGCTAGCAGCCCGGGTATGAACAATGAGCAGTTCTTC